This T cell receptor beta chain was retrieved from a study of T-cell memory formation after mild COVID-19. Germline V gene data show CDR1 as LGHNT and CDR2 as FRNRAP. V was pared by 5 bases and J by 8 bases, with 8 bases of the junction left unmatched. CDR3 size: 14 residues. TCRdb reprocessed the 5' RACE reads via MiXCR and lists one record per CDR3 protein. The sample has 500,000 to 550,000 distinct CDR3 sequences, 20% seen once. The specimen was PBMCs or a T cell subset sorted from them (not recorded which). The TCR originated in an adult woman who had mild COVID-19 (a few samples of this study predate the infection). Cell type and time point are not known. This chain connects TRBV12-5 to TRBJ2-1; 8 bases are shared with TRBD1. For the CDR3, the DNA is TGTGCTAGTGGTGAAGGACAGGGAATGGATGAGCAGTTCTTC. Amino acid sequence: CASGEGQGMDEQFF. The complete variable domain, with remaining parts taken from reference TRBV12-5 and TRBJ2-1, reads DARVTQTPRHKVTEMGQEVTMRCQPILGHNTVFWYRQTMMQGLELLAYFRNRAPLDDSGMPKDRFSAEMPDATLATLKIQPSEPRDSAVYFCASGEGQGMDEQFFGPGTRLTVL.